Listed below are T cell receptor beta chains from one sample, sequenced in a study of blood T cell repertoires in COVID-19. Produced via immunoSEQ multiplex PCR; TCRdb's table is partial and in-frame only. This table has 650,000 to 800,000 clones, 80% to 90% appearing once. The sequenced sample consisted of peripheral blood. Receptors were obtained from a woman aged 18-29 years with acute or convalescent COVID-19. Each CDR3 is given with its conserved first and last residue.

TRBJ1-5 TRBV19 CASSIYSSQGPQHF
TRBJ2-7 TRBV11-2 CASSWDRGPYEQYF
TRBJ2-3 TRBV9 CASSVRTQAGDTDTQYF
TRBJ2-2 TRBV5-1 CASSLEQGTGELFF
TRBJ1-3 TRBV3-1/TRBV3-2 CASSQPGSYGNTIYF
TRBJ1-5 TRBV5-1 CASSLEPGTVGSSTSQPQHF
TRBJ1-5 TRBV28 CASSRRGLGNQPQHF
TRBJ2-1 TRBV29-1 CSGSGQTDYNEQFF
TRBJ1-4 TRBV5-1 CASSEHRDRSSGNEKLFF
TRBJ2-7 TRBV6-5 CASSPLTGRYEQYF
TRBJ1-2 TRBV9 CASSTQGAGYGYTF
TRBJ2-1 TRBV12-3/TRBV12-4 CASSSRASGEQFF
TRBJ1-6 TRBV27 CASSLDRTGTSPLHF
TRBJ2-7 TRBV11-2 CASSLGVGGGGAHEQYF
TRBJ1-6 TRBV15 CATSLGVGGSPLHF
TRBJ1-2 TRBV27 CASSLSRAGDYGYTF
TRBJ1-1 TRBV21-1 CAGRRGQLNTEAFF
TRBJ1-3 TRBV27 CASSAGQTSYSGNTIYF
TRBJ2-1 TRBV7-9 CASSLTHPPSYNEQFF
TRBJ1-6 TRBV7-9 CASSLKIGGNSPLHF
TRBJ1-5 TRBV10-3 CAIGDTGGSEQPQHF
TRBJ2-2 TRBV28 CASFRTVGPTGELFF
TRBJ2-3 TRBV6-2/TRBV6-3 CASSYLAGMTDTQYF
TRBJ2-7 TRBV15 CATSMTRGSYEQYF
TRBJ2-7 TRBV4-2 CASSPELGTSYEQYF
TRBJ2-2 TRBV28 CASSFRGRPHGELFF
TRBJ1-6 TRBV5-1 CASSLGAGNNSPLHF
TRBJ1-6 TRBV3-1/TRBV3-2 CASSRTAYNSPLHF
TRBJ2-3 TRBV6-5 CASSNTQDTQYF